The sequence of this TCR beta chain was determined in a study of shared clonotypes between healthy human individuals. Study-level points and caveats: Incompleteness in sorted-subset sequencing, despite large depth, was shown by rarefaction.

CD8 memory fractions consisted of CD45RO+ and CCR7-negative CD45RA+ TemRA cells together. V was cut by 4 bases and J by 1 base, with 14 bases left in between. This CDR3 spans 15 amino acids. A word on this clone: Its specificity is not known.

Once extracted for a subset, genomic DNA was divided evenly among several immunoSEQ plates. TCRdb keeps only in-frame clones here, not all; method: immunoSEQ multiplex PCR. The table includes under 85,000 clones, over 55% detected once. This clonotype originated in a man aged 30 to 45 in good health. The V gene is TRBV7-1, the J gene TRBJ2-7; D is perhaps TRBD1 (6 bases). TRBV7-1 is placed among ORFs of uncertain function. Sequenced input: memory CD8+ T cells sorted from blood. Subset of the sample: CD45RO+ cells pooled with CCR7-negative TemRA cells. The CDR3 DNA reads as TGTGCCAGCAGCTTAGGCCCAGGGGAGTCCTACGAGCAGTACTTC. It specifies CASSLGPGESYEQYF.